Presented here are 20 T cell receptor beta chains from one specimen sequenced in a study of blood T cell repertoires in COVID-19. The table came from immunoSEQ multiplex PCR; TCRdb's copy has only in-frame clones and leaves some out. There are some 150,000 clones in the sample; roughly nine tenths occur only once, and around 16% lies in the top ten. The source material was peripheral blood. Receptors originate from a woman in her 40s with acute or convalescent COVID-19.

This clone was picked up one time. V is TRBV9 and J is TRBJ2-5; D may be TRBD1 (6 bases). This CDR3 is 14 amino acids long. From germline, CDR1 is SGDLS and CDR2 YYNGEE. V shed 1 base and J shed 4 bases, with 11 bases lying between them. The CDR3 loop reads CASSVNDRRETQYF. CDR3 nucleotides: TGTGCCAGCAGCGTAAACGACAGGCGAGAGACCCAGTACTTC.

This clone appeared a single time. J is TRBJ1-1 and V is TRBV3-1 (or the pseudogene TRBV3-2); 8 nucleotides line up with TRBD1. V was clipped by 1 base and J by 1 base; unmatched bases: 5. The CDR3 has 16 amino acids. CDR1 and CDR2 from the germline V gene are LGHDT and YNNKEL (reference sequence). The CDR3 coding sequence is TGTGCCAGCAGCCAAGTTCCCGGGACAGGGAACACTGAAGCTTTCTTT. Its protein is CASSQVPGTGNTEAFF.

This chain links TRBV7-9 with TRBJ2-7, with D possibly being TRBD1 (5 bases). The germline V gene encodes CDR1 SEHNR and CDR2 FQNEAQ (reference sequence). The CDR3 runs to 16 residues. Trimming took 4 bases from V and 3 from J, leaving 19 bases between them. CDR3 protein: CASSSRSTARNYEQYF. The CDR3 nucleotides are TGTGCCAGCAGCTCCCGTTCGACAGCTAGAAACTACGAGCAGTACTTC.

The chain recombines TRBV10-2 with TRBJ2-7; maybe TRBD1 (6 bases). Per the germline V gene, CDR1 is WSHSY and CDR2 is SAAADI. The length of the CDR3 is 13 residues. V gave up 7 bases and J gave up 4 bases, with 14 bases separating them. CDR3 residues: CASKGTPSYEQYF. DNA of the CDR3: TGCGCCAGCAAAGGGACACCCAGTTACGAGCAGTACTTC.

Notes on this clone: Sequence at one end of the junction differs from germline and may be a read error. The V call is TRBV7-7, the J call TRBJ2-5; a possible D gene is TRBD1 (5 bases). The germline gives CDR1 SSHAT, CDR2 FNYEAQ (reference sequence). The CDR3 loop spans 16 amino acids. CDR3 region: CASSLGSAGIQETQYF. CDR3 bases: TGTGCTAGCAGCTTAGGGTCTGCAGGGATCCAAGAGACCCAGTACTTC.

The DNA of the CDR3 is TGTGCCAGCAGCTTGGAGGTGGCGGATAATGAAAAACTGTTTTTT. As protein: CASSLEVADNEKLFF. The chain has TRBV5-8 and TRBJ1-4, with D hard to call. The CDR3 is 15 residues long. V was pared by 0 bases and J by 4 bases, with 10 bases between. From germline, CDR1 is SGHTS and CDR2 YDEGEE. Combining the CDR3 with reference TRBV5-8 and TRBJ1-4 gives the whole variable domain EAGVTQSPTHLIKTRGQQATLRCSPISGHTSVYWYQQALGLGLQFLLWYDEGEERNRGNFPPRFSGRQFPNYSSELNVNALELEDSALYLCASSLEVADNEKLFFGSGTQLSVL.

This rearrangement joins TRBV11-2 to TRBJ2-1; D might be TRBD1 (5 bases). Germline V gene lookup returns CDR1 SGHAT and CDR2 FQNNGV. The CDR3 covers 16 residues. The germline V and J ends were trimmed by 4 bases and 0 bases, with 13 bases remaining between them. The CDR3 region is CASSSRGAGSYNEQFF. The DNA of the CDR3 is TGTGCCAGCAGCTCTCGTGGGGCAGGCTCCTACAATGAGCAGTTCTTC.

The V call is TRBV21-1, the J call TRBJ2-2; TRBD1 was called by the table and not checked on the DNA. TRBV21-1 is a known pseudogene. The CDR3 sequence is 16 residues long. The chain's CDR3 is CASSKVPWGGTGELFF. CDR3 nucleotide sequence: TGTGCCAGCAGCAAAGTACCCTGGGGCGGCACCGGGGAGCTGTTTTTT.

The genes are TRBV7-9 and TRBJ2-7; 9 bases are a match to TRBD1. The CDR3 runs to 15 residues. Germline lookup yields CDR1 SEHNR and CDR2 FQNEAQ (reference sequence). With V trimmed by 6 bases and J by 4 bases, 10 bases remained unmatched. CDR3 nucleotides: TGTGCCAGCAGTCGCCGGCCTGGACAGGGGTACGAGCAGTACTTC. This codes for CASSRRPGQGYEQYF.

The chain is built from TRBV11-2 and TRBJ1-2; D is uncertain. The CDR3 runs 16 residues. Germline V gene lookup returns CDR1 SGHAT and CDR2 FQNNGV. V lost 1 base and J 2 bases, leaving 14 bases between the germline ends. This chain's CDR3 is CASSLAGSAGNYGYTF. The CDR3 bases are TGTGCCAGCAGCTTAGCAGGATCTGCGGGAAACTATGGCTACACCTTC.

The J gene is TRBJ1-5, the V gene TRBV5-6; 7 nucleotides match TRBD1. The germline CDR1 and CDR2 sequences are SGHDT and YYEEEE. J was trimmed by 0 bases and V by 3 bases; bases with no gene match: 3. CDR3 size: 15 residues. The CDR3 region has the DNA TGTGCCAGCAGCTACGGGACAGCTAGCAATCAGCCCCAGCATTTT. Translation gives CASSYGTASNQPQHF.

This clone came up once. The chain uses TRBV27 and TRBJ2-7; 8 bases match TRBD1. The CDR3 is 15 amino acids. Germline lookup yields CDR1 MNHEY and CDR2 SMNVEV (reference sequence). The junction had 8 bases not matched to a gene; V was cut back by 5 bases and J by 2 bases. The CDR3 DNA reads as TGTGCCAGCAGTCAAACTAGGACAGGGACCTACGAGCAGTACTTC. Its protein is CASSQTRTGTYEQYF.

This clone was seen a single time. This chain uses TRBV5-6 with TRBJ1-1; 8 bases match TRBD1. With 3 bases clipped from V and 0 bases from J, the junction kept 10 bases outside the gene matches. This CDR3 is built from 17 residues. Germline V CDR1 and CDR2: SGHDT, YYEEEE. The CDR3 reads CASSSRRTGIMNTEAFF. The CDR3 DNA sequence: TGTGCCAGCAGCTCACGTCGGACAGGGATCATGAACACTGAAGCTTTCTTT. The whole variable domain, filled in from reference TRBV5-6 and TRBJ1-1, reads DAGVTQSPTHLIKTRGQQVTLRCSPKSGHDTVSWYQQALGQGPQFIFQYYEEEERQRGNFPDRFSGHQFPNYSSELNVNALLLGDSALYLCASSSRRTGIMNTEAFFGQGTRLTVV.

This chain connects TRBV29-1 to TRBJ1-1, with 7 bases identical to TRBD1. This CDR3 region has 13 residues. The V and J ends lost 6 bases and 4 bases, in that order; junction bases with no gene match: 8. Per germline, CDR1 SQVTM and CDR2 ANQGSEA. CDR3 loop: CSVAQGFGTEAFF. The DNA of the CDR3 is TGCAGCGTAGCACAGGGGTTCGGCACTGAAGCTTTCTTT.

The V call is TRBV2, the J call TRBJ2-2; TRBD2 is a possible D gene (6 bases). The CDR3 runs to 16 residues. Germline assignment: CDR1 SNHLY and CDR2 FYNNEI. V lost 2 bases, J lost 5 bases, and 15 bases lay in between. The CDR3: CASSENRSGGTGELFF. CDR3 DNA sequence: TGTGCCAGCAGTGAAAACCGATCCGGAGGGACCGGGGAGCTGTTTTTT.

The chain links TRBV19 to TRBJ2-2; 10 nucleotides match TRBD1. The CDR3 covers 16 residues. The germline gives CDR1 LNHDA, CDR2 SQIVND (reference sequence). J was trimmed by 5 bases and V by 9 bases; bases with no gene match: 12. CDR3 DNA sequence: TGTGCCAGCAACCCTCTTTGGACAGGGGGAACCGGGGAGCTGTTTTTT. This gives the protein CASNPLWTGGTGELFF.

The V call is TRBV9, the J call TRBJ1-1; D unclear. V was pared by 2 bases and J by 5 bases, with 10 bases between. The CDR3 has 13 amino acids. CDR1 is SGDLS and CDR2 is YYNGEE in the germline V gene. CDR3 amino acids: CASSVGFGTEAFF. For the CDR3, the DNA is TGTGCCAGCAGCGTCGGGTTCGGAACTGAAGCTTTCTTT. Together with reference TRBV9 and TRBJ1-1, the CDR3 gives the full variable domain: DSGVTQTPKHLITATGQRVTLRCSPRSGDLSVYWYQQSLDQGLQFLIQYYNGEERAKGNILERFSAQQFPDLHSELNLSSLELGDSALYFCASSVGFGTEAFFGQGTRLTVV.

The gene calls are TRBV5-1 and TRBJ1-3, with D perhaps matching TRBD1 (6 bases). Deletions cut 6 bases from V and 0 bases from J, with 10 bases between. The CDR3 length is 14 residues. Germline-derived CDR1 and CDR2 are SGHRS and YFSETQ. This CDR3 is CASKAGASGNTIYF. The CDR3 DNA reads as TGCGCCAGCAAAGCAGGGGCCTCTGGAAACACCATATATTTT.

This chain links TRBV4-2 with TRBJ2-6; 7 nucleotides agree with TRBD1. Germline CDR1 reads LGHNA; CDR2 reads YNFKEQ. The CDR3 has 18 residues. V was pared by 4 bases and J by 1 base, with 10 bases of the junction left unmatched. The CDR3 spells CASSPTGQAPSGANVLTF. The CDR3 DNA reads as TGTGCCAGCAGCCCGACCGGACAGGCGCCGTCTGGGGCCAACGTCCTGACTTTC.

The sample holds one count of this clone. The chain couples TRBV25-1 to TRBJ1-3; D call uncertain. CDR3 length: 13 residues. V lost 0 bases, J lost 11 bases, and 11 bases lay in between. The germline V gene has CDR1 MGHDK and CDR2 SYGVNS. As DNA, the CDR3 is TGTGCCAGCAGTGAATATGTCAGTGGGCCCATATATTTT. Its translation: CASSEYVSGPIYF.